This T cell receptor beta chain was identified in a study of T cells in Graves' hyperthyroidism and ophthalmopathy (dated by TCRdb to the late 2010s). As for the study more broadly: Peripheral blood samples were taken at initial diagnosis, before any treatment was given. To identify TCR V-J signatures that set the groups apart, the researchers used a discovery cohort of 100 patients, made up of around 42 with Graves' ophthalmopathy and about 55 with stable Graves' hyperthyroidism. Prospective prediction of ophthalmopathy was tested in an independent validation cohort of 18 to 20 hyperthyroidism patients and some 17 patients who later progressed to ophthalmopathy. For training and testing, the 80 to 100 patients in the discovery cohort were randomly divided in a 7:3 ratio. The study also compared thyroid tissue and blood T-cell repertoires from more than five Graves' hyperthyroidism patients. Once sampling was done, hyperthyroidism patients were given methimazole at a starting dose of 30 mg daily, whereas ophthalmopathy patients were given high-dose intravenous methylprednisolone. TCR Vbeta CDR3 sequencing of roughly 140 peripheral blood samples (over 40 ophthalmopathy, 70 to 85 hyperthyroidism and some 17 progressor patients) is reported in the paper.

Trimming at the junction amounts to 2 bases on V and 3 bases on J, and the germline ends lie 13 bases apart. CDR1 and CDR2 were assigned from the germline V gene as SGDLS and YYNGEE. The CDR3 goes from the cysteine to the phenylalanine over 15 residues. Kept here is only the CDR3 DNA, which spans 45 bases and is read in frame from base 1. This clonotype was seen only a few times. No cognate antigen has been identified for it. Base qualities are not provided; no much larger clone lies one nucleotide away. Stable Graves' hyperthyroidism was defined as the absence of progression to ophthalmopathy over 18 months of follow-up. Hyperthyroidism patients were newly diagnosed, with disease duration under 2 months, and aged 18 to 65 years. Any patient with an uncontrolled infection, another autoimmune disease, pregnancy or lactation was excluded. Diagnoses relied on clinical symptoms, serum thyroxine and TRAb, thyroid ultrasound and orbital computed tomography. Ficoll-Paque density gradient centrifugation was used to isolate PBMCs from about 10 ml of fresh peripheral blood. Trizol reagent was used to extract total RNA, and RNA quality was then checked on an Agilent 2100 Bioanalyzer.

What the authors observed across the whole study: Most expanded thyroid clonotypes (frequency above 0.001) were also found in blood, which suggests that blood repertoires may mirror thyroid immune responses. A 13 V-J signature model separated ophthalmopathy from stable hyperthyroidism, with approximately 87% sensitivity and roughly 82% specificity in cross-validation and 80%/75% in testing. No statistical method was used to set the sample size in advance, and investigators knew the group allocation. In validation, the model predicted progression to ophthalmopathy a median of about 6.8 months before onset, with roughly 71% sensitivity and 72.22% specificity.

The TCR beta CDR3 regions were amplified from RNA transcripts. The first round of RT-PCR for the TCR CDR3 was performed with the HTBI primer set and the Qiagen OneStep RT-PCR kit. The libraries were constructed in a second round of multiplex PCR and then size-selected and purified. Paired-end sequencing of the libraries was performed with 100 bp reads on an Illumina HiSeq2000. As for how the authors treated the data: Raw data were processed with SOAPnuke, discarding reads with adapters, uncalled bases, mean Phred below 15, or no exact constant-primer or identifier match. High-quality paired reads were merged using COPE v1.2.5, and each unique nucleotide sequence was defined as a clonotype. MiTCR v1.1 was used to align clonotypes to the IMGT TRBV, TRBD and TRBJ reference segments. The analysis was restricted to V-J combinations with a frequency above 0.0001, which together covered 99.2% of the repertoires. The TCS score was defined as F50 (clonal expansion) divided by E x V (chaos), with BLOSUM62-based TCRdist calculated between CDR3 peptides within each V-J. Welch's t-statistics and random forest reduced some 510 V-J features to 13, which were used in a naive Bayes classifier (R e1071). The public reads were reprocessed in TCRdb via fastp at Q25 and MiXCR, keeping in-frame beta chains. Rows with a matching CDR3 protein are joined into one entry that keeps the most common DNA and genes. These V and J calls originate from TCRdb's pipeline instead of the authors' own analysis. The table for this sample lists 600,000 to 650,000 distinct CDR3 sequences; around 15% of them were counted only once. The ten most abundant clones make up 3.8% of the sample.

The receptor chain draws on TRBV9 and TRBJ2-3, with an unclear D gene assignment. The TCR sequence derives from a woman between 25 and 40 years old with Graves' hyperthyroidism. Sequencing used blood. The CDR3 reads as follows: CASSVSRSLTDTQYF. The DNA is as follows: TGTGCCAGCAGCGTTAGCAGGAGTCTAACAGATACGCAGTATTTT.